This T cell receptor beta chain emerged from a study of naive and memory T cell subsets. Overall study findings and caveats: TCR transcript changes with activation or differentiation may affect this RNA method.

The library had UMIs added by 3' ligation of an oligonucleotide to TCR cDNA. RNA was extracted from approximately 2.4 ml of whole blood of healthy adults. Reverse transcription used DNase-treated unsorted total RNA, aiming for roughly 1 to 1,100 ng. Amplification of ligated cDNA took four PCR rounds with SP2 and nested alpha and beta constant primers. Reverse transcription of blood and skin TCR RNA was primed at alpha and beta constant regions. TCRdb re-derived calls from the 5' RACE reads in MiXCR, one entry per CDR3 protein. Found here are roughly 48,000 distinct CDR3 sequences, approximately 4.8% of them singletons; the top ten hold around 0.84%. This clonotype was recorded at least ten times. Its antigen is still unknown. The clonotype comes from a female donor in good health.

CDR3 sequence (DNA): TGTGCCAGCAGTGTGGGACAGCAAGAGACCCAGTACTTC. The encoded protein is CASSVGQQETQYF. The chain is built from TRBV6-1 and TRBJ2-5, with 7 bases lining up with TRBD1. After removal of 4 bases from V and 2 bases from J, the junction contained 1 base not matched to a gene. The CDR3 contains 13 residues. Germline loops: CDR1 MNHNS, CDR2 SASEGT.